One and the same sample provided the 27 T cell receptor beta chains below, sequenced in a study of blood T cell repertoires in COVID-19. The method was immunoSEQ multiplex PCR; TCRdb's version includes in-frame clones alone and lacks a portion of them. The sample shows around 250,000 clones, approximately 83% of them seen only once. Sequencing was carried out using peripheral blood. Every receptor here comes from a man under 40 who had recovered from COVID-19.

V gene TRBV6-4 combines with J gene TRBJ1-5; no definite D call. The CDR3 extends over 17 amino acids. Germline lookup yields CDR1 MRHNA and CDR2 SNTAGT. Trimming took 2 bases from V and 7 from J, leaving 21 bases between them. This chain's CDR3 is CASSDLSPVRGIQPQHF. As DNA, the CDR3 is TGTGCCAGCAGTGACCTCTCACCCGTCCGGGGAATCCAGCCCCAGCATTTT.

This clone was recorded a few times. The chain employs TRBV11-2 and TRBJ1-1; 7 bases are shared with TRBD1. Unmatched junction bases numbered 9, after V lost 6 bases and J lost 8 bases. The CDR3 has 13 residues. Per the germline V gene, CDR1 is SGHAT and CDR2 is FQNNGV. CDR3 nucleotides: TGTGCCAGCAGAGCTCGGACAGGTGGGGAAGCTTTCTTT. Protein sequence: CASRARTGGEAFF.

This clone appeared a single time. The chain uses TRBV24-1 and TRBJ2-2; TRBD1 is a possible D gene (5 bases). Germline V CDR1 and CDR2: KGHDR, SFDVKD. The V and J ends lost 10 bases and 6 bases respectively, with 20 bases between them. CDR3 length: 15 residues. The CDR3 DNA reads as TGTGCCACTTCCGAATTCTCAGGGTATCCCGGGGAGCTGTTTTTT. Translating it yields CATSEFSGYPGELFF.

This chain connects TRBV6-5 to TRBJ1-5; tentative D call: TRBD1 (6 bases). From germline, CDR1 is MNHEY and CDR2 SVGAGI. CDR3 length equals 14 residues. With 5 bases removed from V and 6 bases from J, the gap between germline ends came to 14 bases. The CDR3 loop reads CASSTGLVGQPQHF. The CDR3 region has the DNA TGTGCCAGCAGTACAGGGTTGGTGGGTCAGCCCCAGCATTTT.

This clone was found many times. J is TRBJ1-1 and V is TRBV2; TRBD1 matches at 7 bases. CDR3 length: 14 residues. The germline CDR1 and CDR2 sequences are SNHLY and FYNNEI. V trimming: 2 bases; J trimming: 7 bases; junction bases outside the gene matches: 7. CDR3 sequence (DNA): TGTGCCAGCAGTGAACACCCGACAGGGAGTGAAGCTTTCTTT. Translating it yields CASSEHPTGSEAFF.

The table lists this clone with a few counts. The rearrangement links TRBV9 to TRBJ2-2; D perhaps matches TRBD2 (5 bases). V lost 0 bases to trimming and J lost 1 base, with 7 bases between them. This CDR3 spans 15 amino acids. CDR1 is SGDLS, CDR2 YYNGEE, per germline. CDR3 DNA sequence: TGTGCCAGCAGCGTAGCCGGGGTGAACACCGGGGAGCTGTTTTTT. Translating it yields CASSVAGVNTGELFF.

The gene calls are TRBV7-7 and TRBJ2-3, with 8 nucleotides matching TRBD1. Germline V gene data show CDR1 as SSHAT and CDR2 as FNYEAQ (reference sequence). J lost 4 bases, V lost 0 bases, and 3 bases had no gene match. This CDR3 region has 15 residues. The CDR3: CASSLANRGSDTQYF. The CDR3 DNA reads as TGTGCCAGCAGCTTAGCGAACAGGGGGTCAGATACGCAGTATTTT.

This chain uses TRBV3-1 (or the pseudogene TRBV3-2) with TRBJ1-1, with 12 bases lining up with TRBD1. Trimming took 4 bases from V and 6 from J; bases not matched to a gene: 9. The CDR3 contains 16 residues. The germline gives CDR1 LGHDT, CDR2 YNNKEL (reference sequence). The CDR3 nucleotides are TGTGCCAGCAGCCTCCGGGACAGGGGGCCCTTGGCTGAAGCTTTCTTT. Encoded protein: CASSLRDRGPLAEAFF.

The chain joins TRBV10-3 to TRBJ1-1; 7 bases are a match to TRBD1. The CDR3 extends over 13 amino acids. V lost 10 bases, J lost 4 bases, and 9 bases stayed unmatched. Germline CDR1 ENHRY, CDR2 SYGVKD. The CDR3 is CATRDSKTTEAFF. CDR3 nucleotide sequence: TGTGCCACCCGGGACAGTAAAACCACTGAAGCTTTCTTT.

The V gene is TRBV5-6, the J gene TRBJ1-5; maybe TRBD1 (5 bases). V was pared by 3 bases and J by 4 bases, with 20 bases between. CDR3 size: 17 residues. Germline V CDR1 and CDR2: SGHDT, YYEEEE. CDR3 in DNA: TGTGCCAGCAGCTCCTCCTCACTTGGGGCAGGGAATCAGCCCCAGCATTTT. Protein sequence: CASSSSSLGAGNQPQHF.

By proportion, this clone is medium-sized. V gene TRBV2 combines with J gene TRBJ2-1, with D maybe TRBD1 (5 bases). Trimming left V 4 bases short and J 8 bases short, with 9 bases between. This CDR3 has 12 amino acids. Germline lookup yields CDR1 SNHLY and CDR2 FYNNEI. The CDR3 region is CASSAGKHEQFF. The CDR3 DNA reads as TGTGCCAGCAGTGCAGGGAAGCATGAGCAGTTCTTC. The variable domain in full, with the rest retrieved from reference TRBV2 and TRBJ2-1, is EPEVTQTPSHQVTQMGQEVILRCVPISNHLYFYWYRQILGQKVEFLVSFYNNEISEKSEIFDDQFSVERPDGSNFTLKIRSTKLEDSAMYFCASSAGKHEQFFGPGTRLTVL.

The gene calls are TRBV27 and TRBJ1-5; 8 positions match TRBD1. The CDR3 loop spans 12 amino acids. V shed 8 bases, J shed 7 bases, and the junction held 4 bases outside the gene matches. Germline CDR1 is MNHEY and CDR2 is SMNVEV (reference sequence). The CDR3: CASGQGVQPQHF. The CDR3 nucleotides are TGTGCCAGCGGACAGGGTGTCCAGCCCCAGCATTTT.

The J gene is TRBJ2-7, the V gene TRBV11-2, with TRBD2 matching over 13 bases. Germline V CDR1 and CDR2: SGHAT, FQNNGV. This CDR3 has 16 amino acids. Trimming took 6 bases from V and 2 from J; bases not matched to a gene: 7. CDR3 sequence (DNA): TGTGCCAGCAGACGGGGACTAGCGGGGCCCACCTACGAGCAGTACTTC. Its protein product is CASRRGLAGPTYEQYF.

V gene TRBV10-3 combines with J gene TRBJ2-7, with TRBD1 as a possible D gene (5 bases). Germline V gene lookup returns CDR1 ENHRY and CDR2 SYGVKD. V dropped 0 bases and J dropped 6 bases, with 15 bases sitting between them. The CDR3 has 15 amino acids. Here the CDR3 DNA reads TGTGCCATCAGTGAGTCTATGGGCGTTCAGGGCGAGCAGTACGTC. Amino acids: CAISESMGVQGEQYV.

This sequence joins TRBV9 and TRBJ1-3; D call uncertain. CDR1 and CDR2 (germline): SGDLS, YYNGEE. The CDR3 extends over 15 amino acids. V lost 0 bases and J 1 base, leaving 8 bases between the germline ends. This CDR3 is CASSVDDYSGNTIYF. The CDR3 DNA is TGTGCCAGCAGCGTAGACGACTATTCTGGAAACACCATATATTTT.

The table lists this clone with a count of one. This chain connects TRBV5-1 to TRBJ2-4; TRBD2 aligns across 12 bases. J lost 8 bases, V lost 5 bases, and 14 bases had no gene match. Germline values: CDR1 SGHRS, CDR2 YFSETQ. The CDR3 spans 17 residues. The CDR3 sequence: CASSSGLAGYSEDIQYF. The CDR3 nucleotides read TGCGCCAGCAGTTCCGGACTAGCGGGGTATTCTGAGGACATTCAGTACTTC.

CDR3 sequence (DNA): TGTGCCAGCAGCTTAGAAGGAGGGTGGGACATTCAGTACTTC. This sequence encodes CASSLEGGWDIQYF. The rearrangement uses TRBV11-2 and TRBJ2-4; possible D gene TRBD2, 6 bases. Between the trimmed V and J ends, which lost 0 bases and 8 bases, there was a span of 11 bases. The CDR3 is made up of 14 amino acids. The V gene's germline CDR1 is SGHAT and CDR2 FQNNGV.

The chain recombines TRBV20-1 with TRBJ2-4, with D maybe TRBD1 (5 bases). V lost 6 bases, J lost 9 bases, and 12 bases lay in between. This CDR3 has 11 amino acids. Germline V lookup: CDR1 DFQATT, CDR2 SNEGSKA (reference sequence). DNA of the CDR3: TGCAGTGCGGGGCAGGGTAGCATTCAGTACTTC. It encodes CSAGQGSIQYF.

This sequence joins TRBV2 and TRBJ2-7; no firm D call. The CDR3 consists of 12 residues. Per the germline V gene, CDR1 is SNHLY and CDR2 is FYNNEI. V dropped 4 bases and J dropped 3 bases, with 7 bases sitting between them. The DNA for the CDR3 is TGTGCCAGCAGTGTCACGGTCTACGAGCAGTACGTC. This codes for CASSVTVYEQYV.

The CDR3 is CAWGVPGNTIYF. The DNA for the CDR3 is TGTGCCTGGGGGGTACCTGGAAACACCATATATTTT. The rearrangement joins TRBV7-9 to TRBJ1-3, with a possible D match to TRBD1 (5 bases). The CDR3 covers 12 residues. The V gene's germline CDR1 is SEHNR and CDR2 FQNEAQ (reference sequence). V dropped 11 bases and J dropped 2 bases, with 10 bases sitting between them. Filled out from reference TRBV7-9 and TRBJ1-3, the complete variable domain reads DTGVSQNPRHKITKRGQNVTFRCDPISEHNRLYWYRQTLGQGPEFLTYFQNEAQLEKSRLLSDRFSAERPKGSFSTLEIQRTEQGDSAMYLCAWGVPGNTIYFGEGSWLTVV.

The CDR3 here is CASSAPDRGHPTGELFF. In DNA, the CDR3 is TGTGCCAGCAGCGCGCCGGACAGGGGGCACCCCACCGGGGAGCTGTTTTTT. The V call is TRBV9, the J call TRBJ2-2; TRBD1 matches 11 bases. The V segment lost 3 bases and the J segment 4 bases; nucleotides outside the gene matches: 8. The CDR3 is 17 residues long. Germline CDR1 and CDR2: SGDLS and YYNGEE.

V usage is TRBV11-2 and J usage is TRBJ2-1, with D tentatively TRBD2 (5 bases). CDR1 and CDR2 (germline): SGHAT, FQNNGV. Trimming removed 1 base from V and 4 bases from J, with 8 bases in between. This CDR3 spans 14 amino acids. This CDR3 is CASSLVASYNEQFF. For the CDR3, the DNA is TGTGCCAGCAGCTTAGTAGCGTCATACAATGAGCAGTTCTTC.

The chain combines TRBV9 with TRBJ2-3, with 7 bases fitting TRBD2. This CDR3 is built from 15 residues. The germline gives CDR1 SGDLS, CDR2 YYNGEE. V was clipped by 0 bases and J by 2 bases; unmatched bases: 3. CDR3 in amino acids: CASSVEGRVTDTQYF. CDR3 in DNA: TGTGCCAGCAGCGTAGAAGGGAGGGTCACAGATACGCAGTATTTT.

The chain has TRBV2 and TRBJ2-7, with TRBD2 matching 8 bases. Trimming at V came to 7 bases and at J to 5 bases, leaving 7 bases not matched to a gene. The CDR3 is 13 amino acids. The germline gives CDR1 SNHLY, CDR2 FYNNEI. In DNA, the CDR3 is TGTGCCAGCAACCGACGGGGGGGCGACGAGCAGTACTTC. Protein sequence: CASNRRGGDEQYF.

V is TRBV5-1 and J is TRBJ1-2; 8 nucleotides line up with TRBD1. Germline values: CDR1 SGHRS, CDR2 YFSETQ. The CDR3 is 14 amino acids. V was pared by 0 bases and J by 8 bases, with 6 bases of the junction left unmatched. The chain's CDR3 is CASSLDQGARGYTF. CDR3 DNA sequence: TGCGCCAGCAGCTTGGATCAGGGGGCGCGCGGCTACACCTTC.

The chain is built from TRBV7-2 and TRBJ1-6, with D possibly matching TRBD1 (5 bases). From germline, CDR1 is SGHTA and CDR2 FQGNSA. CDR3 length: 14 amino acids. Trimming left V 0 bases short and J 11 bases short, with 11 bases between. In DNA, the CDR3 is TGTGCCAGCAGCTTAGCCAGGACAACGGCACCCCTCCACTTT. Protein product: CASSLARTTAPLHF.

The chain recombines TRBV4-2 with TRBJ1-3; D not resolved. Trimming pared 0 bases from V and 7 bases from J, leaving 10 bases between. Germline CDR1 is LGHNA and CDR2 is YNFKEQ. This CDR3 has 14 amino acids. The DNA for the CDR3 is TGTGCCAGCAGCCAAGATCCCCTATGGAACACCATATATTTT. Its protein is CASSQDPLWNTIYF.